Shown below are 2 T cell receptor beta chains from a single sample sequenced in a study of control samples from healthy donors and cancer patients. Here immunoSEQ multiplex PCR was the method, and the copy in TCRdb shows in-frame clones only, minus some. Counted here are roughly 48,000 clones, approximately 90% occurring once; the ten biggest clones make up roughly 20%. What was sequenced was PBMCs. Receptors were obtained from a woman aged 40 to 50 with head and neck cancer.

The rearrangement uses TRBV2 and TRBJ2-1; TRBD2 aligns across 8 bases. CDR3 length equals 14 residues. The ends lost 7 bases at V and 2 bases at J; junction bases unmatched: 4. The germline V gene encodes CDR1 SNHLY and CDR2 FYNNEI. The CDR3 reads CASTTSATYNEQFF. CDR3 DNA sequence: TGTGCCAGCACGACTAGCGCAACCTACAATGAGCAGTTCTTC.

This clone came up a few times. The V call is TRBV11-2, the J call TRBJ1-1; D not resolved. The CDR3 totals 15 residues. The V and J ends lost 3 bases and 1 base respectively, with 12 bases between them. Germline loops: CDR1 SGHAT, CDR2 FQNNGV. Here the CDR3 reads CASSFSRSTNTEAFF. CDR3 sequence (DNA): TGTGCCAGCAGCTTCTCCAGAAGCACGAACACTGAAGCTTTCTTT. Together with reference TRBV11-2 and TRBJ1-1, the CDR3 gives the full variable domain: EAGVAQSPRYKIIEKRQSVAFWCNPISGHATLYWYQQILGQGPKLLIQFQNNGVVDDSQLPKDRFSAERLKGVDSTLKIQPAKLEDSAVYLCASSFSRSTNTEAFFGQGTRLTVV.